The 22 T cell receptor beta chains below all came from one sample that was sequenced in a study of long-term antiretroviral therapy in people with HIV. Running of the v3.0 immunoSEQ assay took place at survey level. The assay was immunoSEQ multiplex PCR, and TCRdb's table has in-frame clones only and misses some. The sample shows 18,000 or so clones, about nine tenths of them seen only once. The sequencing here drew on unsorted PBMCs, taken 3 years after starting antiretroviral therapy. The receptors here all came from a man aged 45 to 65 with HIV.

This chain uses TRBV19 with TRBJ2-5; D gene uncertain. V gave up 6 bases and J gave up 5 bases, with 16 bases separating them. The CDR3 loop spans 14 amino acids. From germline, CDR1 is LNHDA and CDR2 SQIVND (reference sequence). CDR3 coding DNA: TGTGCCAGTAGGGGCCGATCGCCCGGGGAGACCCAGTACTTC. Translation gives CASRGRSPGETQYF.

This chain joins TRBV6-5 and TRBJ2-2; D remains ambiguous. The ends were cut back, 5 bases at V and 11 bases at J, with 15 bases in the middle. Per the germline V gene, CDR1 is MNHEY and CDR2 is SVGAGI. The CDR3 contains 13 residues. CDR3 loop: CASSNSPTGELFF. In nucleotides, the CDR3 is TGTGCCAGCAGTAATTCACCCACTGGCGAGCTGTTTTTT.

The chain recombines TRBV7-9 with TRBJ2-5, with D perhaps TRBD1 (6 bases). Germline V CDR1 and CDR2: SEHNR, FQNEAQ (reference sequence). V was shortened by 6 bases and J by 4 bases, with 15 bases between the two germline ends. The length of the CDR3 is 14 residues. The DNA for the CDR3 is TGTGCCAGCAGTCCTCCGACAGGCCGAGAGACCCAGTACTTC. Residues: CASSPPTGRETQYF.

The rearrangement joins TRBV6-5 to TRBJ2-2; D might be TRBD1 (6 bases). CDR3 length equals 14 residues. V dropped 5 bases and J dropped 5 bases, with 12 bases sitting between them. CDR1 MNHEY and CDR2 SVGAGI come from the germline V gene. This chain's CDR3 is CASSIRDNTGELFF. The CDR3 coding sequence is TGTGCCAGCAGTATTCGGGACAATACCGGGGAGCTGTTTTTT.

The chain joins TRBV4-1 to TRBJ2-3, with D maybe TRBD1 (5 bases). This CDR3 region has 14 residues. V lost 3 bases and J lost 3, with 10 bases in between. The germline V gene has CDR1 MGHRA and CDR2 YSYEKL. CDR3 sequence reads: CASSHSPGTDTQYF. The CDR3 coding sequence is TGCGCCAGCAGCCATTCGCCAGGGACAGATACGCAGTATTTT.

This chain connects TRBV5-1 to TRBJ2-4, with 11 bases matching TRBD2. This CDR3 is built from 15 residues. V shed 5 bases, J shed 5 bases, and the junction held 6 bases outside the gene matches. From germline, CDR1 is SGHRS and CDR2 YFSETQ. The CDR3 nucleotides read TGCGCCAGCAGTTACCGGACTAGCGGGCAAAACATTCAGTACTTC. This gives the protein CASSYRTSGQNIQYF.

The J gene is TRBJ1-2, the V gene TRBV5-4; D is undetermined. The CDR3 consists of 14 residues. Germline CDR1 is SGHNT and CDR2 is YYREEE (reference sequence). V was pared by 0 bases and J by 1 base, with 7 bases between. The CDR3 DNA reads TGTGCCAGCAGCTTGGCCGGCAATAACTATGGCTACACCTTC. It yields the protein CASSLAGNNYGYTF.

The chain uses TRBV4-3 and TRBJ2-7, with D maybe TRBD1 (6 bases). V lost 3 bases, J lost 3 bases, and 21 bases lay in between. Germline V gene lookup returns CDR1 LGHNA and CDR2 YSLEER. CDR3 length: 17 amino acids. Here the CDR3 reads CASSQTFTGHIIYEQYF. The CDR3 bases are TGCGCCAGCAGCCAGACCTTTACGGGACATATCATCTACGAGCAGTACTTC.

The CDR3 spells CASSLAKGQGAVGVNGNQPQHF. The CDR3 bases are TGTGCCAGCAGCTTAGCGAAAGGACAGGGGGCGGTTGGGGTGAACGGCAATCAGCCCCAGCATTTT. The gene calls are TRBV7-8 and TRBJ1-5; 11 bases are a match to TRBD1. The CDR3 is 22 residues long. From germline, CDR1 is SGHVS and CDR2 FQNEAQ. V shed 0 bases, J shed 2 bases, and the junction held 18 bases outside the gene matches.

V is TRBV5-1 and J is TRBJ1-2; D might be TRBD1 (5 bases). V was cut by 4 bases and J by 5 bases, with 18 bases left in between. The CDR3 length is 15 residues. CDR1 and CDR2 from the germline V gene are SGHRS and YFSETQ. Written as DNA, the CDR3 is TGCGCCAGCAGCGCCGGGGACGCCGGGGGATATGGCTACACCTTC. The encoded protein is CASSAGDAGGYGYTF. The whole variable domain, remainder taken from reference TRBV5-1 and TRBJ1-2, is KAGVTQTPRYLIKTRGQQVTLSCSPISGHRSVSWYQQTPGQGLQFLFEYFSETQRNKGNFPGRFSGRQFSNSRSEMNVSTLELGDSALYLCASSAGDAGGYGYTFGSGTRLTVV.

The chain combines TRBV27 with TRBJ2-3; 12 bases line up with TRBD1. The CDR3 sequence is 16 residues long. Germline-derived CDR1 and CDR2 are MNHEY and SMNVEV (reference sequence). Germline trimming cut 3 bases from V and 5 bases from J; bases unmatched to any gene: 6. The CDR3 protein is CASSLSGTGGRDTQYF. The CDR3 nucleotides are TGTGCCAGCAGTTTGTCCGGGACAGGGGGCAGAGATACGCAGTATTTT.

The chain joins TRBV5-1 to TRBJ2-7; 7 bases map to TRBD1. V lost 2 bases to trimming and J lost 3 bases; unmatched junction nucleotides: 11. The germline gives CDR1 SGHRS, CDR2 YFSETQ. The CDR3 runs 16 residues. The CDR3 sequence: CASSLGLGTADYEQYF. Written as DNA, the CDR3 is TGCGCCAGCAGCTTAGGTCTCGGGACAGCAGACTACGAGCAGTACTTC.

This clone was counted a single time. The genes are TRBV28 and TRBJ1-5; D may be TRBD1 (5 bases). V lost 3 bases and J 6 bases, leaving 12 bases between the germline ends. The CDR3 is 14 residues long. The germline gives CDR1 MDHEN, CDR2 SYDVKM. CDR3 coding DNA: TGTGCCAGCAGTTTGTTAGGGGAGGGTCAGCCCCAGCATTTT. Its translation: CASSLLGEGQPQHF.

The CDR3 DNA is TGCGCCAGCAGCTTGGCAGATACCTACGAGCAGTACTTC. Amino acids: CASSLADTYEQYF. This chain links TRBV5-1 with TRBJ2-7; no clear D gene. Trimming shortened V by 0 bases and J by 2 bases, and 6 bases separated the two germline ends. Germline lookup yields CDR1 SGHRS and CDR2 YFSETQ. The CDR3 totals 13 residues.

This clone has only a few counts. The chain uses TRBV7-3 and TRBJ2-3; 13 bases fit TRBD2. Germline CDR1 SGHTA, CDR2 FQGTGA. V lost 3 bases, J lost 6 bases, and 3 bases stayed unmatched. The CDR3 runs 15 residues. The CDR3 is CASSFTSGGADTQYF. The DNA for the CDR3 is TGTGCCAGCAGCTTCACTAGCGGGGGGGCCGATACGCAGTATTTT. The whole variable domain, remainder taken from reference TRBV7-3 and TRBJ2-3, is GAGVSQTPSNKVTEKGKYVELRCDPISGHTALYWYRQSLGQGPEFLIYFQGTGAADDSGLPNDRFFAVRPEGSVSTLKIQRTERGDSAVYLCASSFTSGGADTQYFGPGTRLTVL.

The chain combines TRBV4-3 with TRBJ2-1; TRBD2 might be the D (5 bases). V was clipped by 0 bases and J by 2 bases, with 11 bases between them. CDR3 size: 16 residues. The germline V gene encodes CDR1 LGHNA and CDR2 YSLEER. Written as DNA, the CDR3 is TGCGCCAGCAGCCAAGAAATAGAGGGCCCCTACAATGAGCAGTTCTTC. Its protein product is CASSQEIEGPYNEQFF.

The V and J genes are TRBV27 and TRBJ2-7; D assignment may be TRBD1 or TRBD2 (6 bases each). Trimming took 3 bases from V and 4 from J, leaving 13 bases between them. The CDR3 is 14 residues long. Germline V gene lookup returns CDR1 MNHEY and CDR2 SMNVEV (reference sequence). The CDR3 nucleotides are TGTGCCAGCAGTTTTAGAGGAGGGGGTTACGAGCAGTACTTC. Translation gives CASSFRGGGYEQYF.

J is TRBJ2-3 and V is TRBV27; maybe TRBD2 (5 bases). Germline V gene data show CDR1 as MNHEY and CDR2 as SMNVEV (reference sequence). V was trimmed by 5 bases and J by 0 bases, leaving 12 bases between them. The CDR3 consists of 15 residues. CDR3 region: CASSTLPGSTDTQYF. DNA for the CDR3: TGTGCCAGCAGTACACTACCGGGGAGCACAGATACGCAGTATTTT.

The V call is TRBV4-1, the J call TRBJ2-7; 8 bases map to TRBD1. CDR1 MGHRA and CDR2 YSYEKL come from the germline V gene. Losses at the gene ends were 0 bases for V and 1 base for J; bases not matched to a gene: 8. CDR3 size: 17 residues. In DNA, the CDR3 is TGCGCCAGCAGCCAAGAGTGGGGGACAGGCGGATCCTACGAGCAGTACTTC. This gives the protein CASSQEWGTGGSYEQYF.

The rearrangement uses TRBV2 and TRBJ2-2, with 10 bases lining up with TRBD2. This CDR3 is 20 amino acids long. The V gene's germline CDR1 is SNHLY and CDR2 FYNNEI. V was pared by 6 bases and J by 4 bases, with 20 bases of the junction left unmatched. Written as DNA, the CDR3 is TGTGCCAGCAGCCATAGCGGGGGGTCCCAAACCCCGTCGAGCACCGGGGAGCTGTTTTTT. Its protein is CASSHSGGSQTPSSTGELFF.

The chain employs TRBV11-3 and TRBJ2-7; 8 nucleotides match TRBD1. In germline, CDR1 is SGHNT, CDR2 YENEEA. The trim removed 5 bases at V and 9 bases at J, leaving 9 bases unmatched. This CDR3 has 13 residues. The CDR3 sequence: CASSLRQGSRQYF. The CDR3 coding sequence is TGTGCCAGCAGCCTCCGACAGGGGAGTAGGCAGTACTTC.

The chain recombines TRBV30 with TRBJ2-3; possibly TRBD1 for D (6 bases). Germline assignment: CDR1 GTSNPN and CDR2 SVGIG (reference sequence). The CDR3 totals 12 residues. Trimming stripped 4 bases from V and 6 bases from J, with 11 bases between. CDR3 nucleotide sequence: TGTGCCTGGAACAGGGTGAAGGATACGCAGTATTTT. Residues: CAWNRVKDTQYF.